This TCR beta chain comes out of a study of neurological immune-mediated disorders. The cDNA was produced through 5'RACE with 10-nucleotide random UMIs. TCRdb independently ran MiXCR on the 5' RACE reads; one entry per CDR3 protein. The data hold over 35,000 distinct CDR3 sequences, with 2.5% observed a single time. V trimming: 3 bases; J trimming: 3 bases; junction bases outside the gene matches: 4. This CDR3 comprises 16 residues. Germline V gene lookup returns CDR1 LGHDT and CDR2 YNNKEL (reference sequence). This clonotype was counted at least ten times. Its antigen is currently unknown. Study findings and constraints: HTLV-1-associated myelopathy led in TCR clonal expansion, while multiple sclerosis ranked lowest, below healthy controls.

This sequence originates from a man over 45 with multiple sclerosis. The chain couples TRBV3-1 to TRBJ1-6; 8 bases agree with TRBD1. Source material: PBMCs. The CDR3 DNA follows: TGTGCCAGCAGCCAGCTTGACAGGGGCTATAATTCACCCCTCCACTTT. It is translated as CASSQLDRGYNSPLHF.